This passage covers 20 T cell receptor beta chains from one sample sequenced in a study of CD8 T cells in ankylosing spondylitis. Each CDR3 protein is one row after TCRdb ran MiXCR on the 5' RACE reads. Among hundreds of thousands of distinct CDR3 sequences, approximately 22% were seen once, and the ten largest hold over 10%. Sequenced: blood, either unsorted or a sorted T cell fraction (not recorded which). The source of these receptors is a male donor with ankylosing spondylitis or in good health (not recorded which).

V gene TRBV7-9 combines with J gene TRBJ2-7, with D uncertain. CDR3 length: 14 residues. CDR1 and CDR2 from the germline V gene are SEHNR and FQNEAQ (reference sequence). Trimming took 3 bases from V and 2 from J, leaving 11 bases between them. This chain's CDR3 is CASSFDRTTYEQYF. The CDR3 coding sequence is TGTGCCAGCAGCTTCGATCGTACGACCTACGAGCAGTACTTC.

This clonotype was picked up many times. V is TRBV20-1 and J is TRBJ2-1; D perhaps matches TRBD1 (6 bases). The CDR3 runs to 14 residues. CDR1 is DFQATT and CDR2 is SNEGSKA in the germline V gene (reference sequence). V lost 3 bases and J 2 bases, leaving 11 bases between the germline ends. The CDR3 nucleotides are TGCAGTGCTAGCGACAGGTCGGCCTACAATGAGCAGTTCTTC. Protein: CSASDRSAYNEQFF.

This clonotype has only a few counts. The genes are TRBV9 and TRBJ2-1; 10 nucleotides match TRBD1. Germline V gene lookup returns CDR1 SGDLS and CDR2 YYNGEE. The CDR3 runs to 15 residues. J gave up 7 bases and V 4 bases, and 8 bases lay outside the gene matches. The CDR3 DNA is TGTGCCAGCAGCCTCGGGACAGGGGTTTTGAATGAGCAGTTCTTC. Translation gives CASSLGTGVLNEQFF.

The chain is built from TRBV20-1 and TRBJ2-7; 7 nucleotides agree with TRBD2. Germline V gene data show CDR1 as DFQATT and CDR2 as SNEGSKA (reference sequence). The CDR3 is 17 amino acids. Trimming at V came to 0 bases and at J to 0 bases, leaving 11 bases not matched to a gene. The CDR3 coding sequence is TGCAGTGCTAGAGACCGCATAGCGGGCGAGAGCTCCTACGAGCAGTACTTC. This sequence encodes CSARDRIAGESSYEQYF.

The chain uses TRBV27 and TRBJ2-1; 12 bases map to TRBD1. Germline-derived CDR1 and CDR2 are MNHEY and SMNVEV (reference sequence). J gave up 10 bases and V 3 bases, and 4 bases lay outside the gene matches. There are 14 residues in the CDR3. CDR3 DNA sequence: TGTGCCAGCAGTTTGACCGGGACAGGGGGCGAGCAGTTCTTC. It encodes CASSLTGTGGEQFF.

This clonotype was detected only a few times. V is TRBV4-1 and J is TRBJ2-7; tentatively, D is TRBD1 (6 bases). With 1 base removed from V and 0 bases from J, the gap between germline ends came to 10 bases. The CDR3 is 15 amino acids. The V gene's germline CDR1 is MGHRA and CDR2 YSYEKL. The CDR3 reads CASSQATGYSYEQYF. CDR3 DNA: TGCGCCAGCAGCCAAGCGACAGGCTACTCCTACGAGCAGTACTTC.

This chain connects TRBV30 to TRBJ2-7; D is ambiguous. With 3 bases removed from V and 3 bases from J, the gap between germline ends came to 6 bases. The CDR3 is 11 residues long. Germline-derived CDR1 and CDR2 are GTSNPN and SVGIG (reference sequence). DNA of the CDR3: TGTGCCTGGAGGCAGGACTACGAGCAGTACTTC. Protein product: CAWRQDYEQYF.

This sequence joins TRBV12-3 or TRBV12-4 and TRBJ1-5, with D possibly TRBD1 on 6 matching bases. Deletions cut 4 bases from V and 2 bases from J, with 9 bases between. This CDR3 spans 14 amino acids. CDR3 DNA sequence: TGTGCCAGCAGTTCAAACAGGGGCAATCAGCCCCAGCATTTT. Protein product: CASSSNRGNQPQHF.

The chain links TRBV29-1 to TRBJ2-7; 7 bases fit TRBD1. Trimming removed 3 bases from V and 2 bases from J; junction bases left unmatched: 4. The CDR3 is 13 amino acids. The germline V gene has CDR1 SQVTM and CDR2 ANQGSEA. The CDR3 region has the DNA TGCAGCGTTGAGACAGGGCCAGCCTACGAGCAGTACTTC. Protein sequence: CSVETGPAYEQYF.

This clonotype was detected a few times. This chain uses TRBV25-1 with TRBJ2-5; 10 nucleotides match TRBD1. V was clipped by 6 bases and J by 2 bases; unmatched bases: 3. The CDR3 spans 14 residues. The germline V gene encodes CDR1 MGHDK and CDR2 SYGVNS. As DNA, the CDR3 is TGTGCCAGCAGCGACAGGGGGCCTCAAGAGACCCAGTACTTC. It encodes CASSDRGPQETQYF.

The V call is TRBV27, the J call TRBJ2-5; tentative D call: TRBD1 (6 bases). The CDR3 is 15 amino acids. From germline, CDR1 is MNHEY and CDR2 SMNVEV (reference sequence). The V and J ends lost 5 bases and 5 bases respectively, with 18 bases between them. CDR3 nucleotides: TGTGCCAGCAGTCCCCGGGACAACCTTGCGGAGACCCAGTACTTC. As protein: CASSPRDNLAETQYF.

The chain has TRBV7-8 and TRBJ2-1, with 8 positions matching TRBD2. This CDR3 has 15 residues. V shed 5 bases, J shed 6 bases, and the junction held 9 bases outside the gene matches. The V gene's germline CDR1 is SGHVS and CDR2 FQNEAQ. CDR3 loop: CASSHRGGALNEQFF. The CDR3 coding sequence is TGTGCCAGCAGCCATCGGGGGGGGGCCCTCAATGAGCAGTTCTTC.

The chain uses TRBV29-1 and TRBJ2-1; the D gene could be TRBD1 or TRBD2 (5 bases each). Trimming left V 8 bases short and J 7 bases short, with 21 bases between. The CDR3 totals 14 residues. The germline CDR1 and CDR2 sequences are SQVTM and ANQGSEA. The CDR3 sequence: CSYPRWGWGNEQFF. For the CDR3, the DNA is TGCAGCTACCCCCGGTGGGGGTGGGGGAATGAGCAGTTCTTC.

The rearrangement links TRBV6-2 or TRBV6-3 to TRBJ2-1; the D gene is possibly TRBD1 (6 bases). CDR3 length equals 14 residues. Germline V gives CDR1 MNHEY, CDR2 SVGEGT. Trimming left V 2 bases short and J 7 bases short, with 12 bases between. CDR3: CASSYLAGENEQFF. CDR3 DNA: TGTGCCAGCAGTTACCTGGCAGGGGAGAATGAGCAGTTCTTC.

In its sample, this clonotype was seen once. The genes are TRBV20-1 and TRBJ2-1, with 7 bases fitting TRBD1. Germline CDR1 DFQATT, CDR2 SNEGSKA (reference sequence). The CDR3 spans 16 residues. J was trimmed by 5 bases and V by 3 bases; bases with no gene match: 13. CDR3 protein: CSARERRGQWDNEQFF. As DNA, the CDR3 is TGCAGTGCTAGGGAAAGAAGGGGGCAGTGGGACAATGAGCAGTTCTTC.

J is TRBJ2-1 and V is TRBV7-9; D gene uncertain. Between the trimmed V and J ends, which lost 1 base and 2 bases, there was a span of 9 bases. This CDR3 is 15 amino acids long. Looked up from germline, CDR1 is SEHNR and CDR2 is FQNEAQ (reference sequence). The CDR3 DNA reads TGTGCCAGCAGCTTAGACTTCCCGCCCTACAATGAGCAGTTCTTC. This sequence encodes CASSLDFPPYNEQFF.

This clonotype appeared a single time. DNA of the CDR3: TGTGCCTGGAGTGTAGTCCGCCGTGGGGAGACCCAGTACTTC. Amino acids: CAWSVVRRGETQYF. This sequence joins TRBV30 and TRBJ2-5; no definite D call. Germline V gene sequence: CDR1 GTSNPN, CDR2 SVGIG (reference sequence). The CDR3 is 14 amino acids. Trimming stripped 0 bases from V and 5 bases from J, with 13 bases between.

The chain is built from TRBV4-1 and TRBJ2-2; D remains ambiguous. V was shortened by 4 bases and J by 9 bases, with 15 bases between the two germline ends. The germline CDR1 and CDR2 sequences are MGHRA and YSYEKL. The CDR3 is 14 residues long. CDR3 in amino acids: CASSLLTNARELFF. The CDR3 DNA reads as TGCGCCAGCAGCCTTCTAACCAACGCCCGGGAGCTGTTTTTT.

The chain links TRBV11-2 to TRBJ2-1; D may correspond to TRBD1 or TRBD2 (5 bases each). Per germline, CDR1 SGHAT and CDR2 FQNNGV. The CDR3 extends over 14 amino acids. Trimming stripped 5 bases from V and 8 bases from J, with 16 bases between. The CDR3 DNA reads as TGTGCCAGCAGCCCCCTTGTGGGGGTGGATGAGCAGTTCTTC. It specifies CASSPLVGVDEQFF.

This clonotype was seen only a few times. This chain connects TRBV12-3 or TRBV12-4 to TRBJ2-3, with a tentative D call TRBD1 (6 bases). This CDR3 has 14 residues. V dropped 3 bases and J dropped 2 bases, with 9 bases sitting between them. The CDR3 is CASSFGQTTDTQYF. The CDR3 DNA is TGTGCCAGCAGTTTCGGACAGACCACAGATACGCAGTATTTT.